This T cell receptor (beta chain) appears in the sequencing data of a study of cytomegalovirus exposure and HLA in healthy donors. Study background: From donors who were HLA-typed, an early data release held 75 million to 85 million unique TCRs.

V shed 5 bases, J shed 6 bases, and the junction held 8 bases outside the gene matches. This CDR3 comprises 15 residues. Germline V CDR1 and CDR2: SEHNR, FQNEAQ (reference sequence). Researchers ran the PCR with 60 Vbeta and 13 Jbeta primers. Data came from immunoSEQ multiplex PCR; TCRdb stores just in-frame clones and leaves some out. The sample lists 100,000 to 150,000 clones; roughly 74% were seen once. This clonotype was sampled from a man in his forties or fifties in good health and CMV-seropositive. Sequencing was carried out using PBMCs. The chain recombines TRBV7-9 with TRBJ2-1; 9 nucleotides agree with TRBD1. CDR3: CASSALTGQGNEQFF. CDR3 in DNA: TGTGCCAGCAGCGCACTCACGGGACAGGGCAATGAGCAGTTCTTC.